This T cell receptor (beta chain) was captured by sequencing in a study of cytomegalovirus exposure and HLA in healthy donors. PCR involved 60 Vbeta and 13 Jbeta primers. Under the authors' procedure: As a later analysis found, there were around 86 million unique TCR beta chains, of which roughly 11 million were shared. Some clones are missing from TCRdb's copy, which holds only in-frame ones; the method was immunoSEQ multiplex PCR. V and J calls and clone size are as listed in that table; D and trimming were resolved from the DNA. The sample lists approximately 73,000 clones, approximately 79% occurring once. Study-level results: The classifier was said to identify cytomegalovirus status with high specificity and sensitivity. Data from an earlier analysis indicated that most TCR beta V segments were productive either about 90% or about 30% of the time. Presence/absence analyses rested on an assumption that sequencing depth was roughly uniform across donors.

A remark on this clone: Its antigen is not known.

Material: PBMCs. The clonotype was recovered from a woman between 40 and 50 years old in good health and CMV-seropositive.

The CDR3: CASSWNSEGTEAFF. The CDR3 nucleotides read TGCGCCAGCAGCTGGAACAGTGAGGGCACTGAAGCTTTCTTT. The chain couples TRBV5-1 to TRBJ1-1; D unresolved. The CDR3 runs 14 residues. The germline V and J ends were trimmed by 3 bases and 4 bases, with 13 bases remaining between them. Germline assignment: CDR1 SGHRS and CDR2 YFSETQ. The whole variable domain, remainder taken from reference TRBV5-1 and TRBJ1-1, is KAGVTQTPRYLIKTRGQQVTLSCSPISGHRSVSWYQQTPGQGLQFLFEYFSETQRNKGNFPGRFSGRQFSNSRSEMNVSTLELGDSALYLCASSWNSEGTEAFFGQGTRLTVV.